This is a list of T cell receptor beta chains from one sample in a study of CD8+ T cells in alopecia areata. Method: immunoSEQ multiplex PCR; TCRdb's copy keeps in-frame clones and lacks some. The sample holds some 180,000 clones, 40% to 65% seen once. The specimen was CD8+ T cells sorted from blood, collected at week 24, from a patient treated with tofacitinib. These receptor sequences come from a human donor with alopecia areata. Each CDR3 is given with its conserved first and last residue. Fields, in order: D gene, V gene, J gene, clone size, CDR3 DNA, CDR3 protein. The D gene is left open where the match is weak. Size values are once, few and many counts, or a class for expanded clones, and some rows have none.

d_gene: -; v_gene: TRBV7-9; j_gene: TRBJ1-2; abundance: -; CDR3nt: TGTGCCAGCAGCCCTCGGGCAGACAGGGGCTACACCTTC; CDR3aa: CASSPRADRGYTF
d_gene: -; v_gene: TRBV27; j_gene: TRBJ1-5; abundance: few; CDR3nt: TGTGCCAGCAGTTTATCTCGGGTCCAGCCCCAGCATTTT; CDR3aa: CASSLSRVQPQHF
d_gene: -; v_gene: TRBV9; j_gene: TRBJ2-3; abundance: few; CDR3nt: TGTGCCAGCAGCCTCCGGGCCACAGATACGCAGTATTTT; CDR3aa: CASSLRATDTQYF
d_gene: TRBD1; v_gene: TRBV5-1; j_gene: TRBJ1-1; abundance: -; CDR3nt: TGCGCCAGCAGCCCGGTAGACAGGGACACTGAAGCTTTCTTT; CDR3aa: CASSPVDRDTEAFF
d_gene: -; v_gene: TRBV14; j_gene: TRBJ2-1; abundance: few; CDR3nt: TGTGCCAGCAGCCCGCGCTCCTACAATGAGCAGTTCTTC; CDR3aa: CASSPRSYNEQFF
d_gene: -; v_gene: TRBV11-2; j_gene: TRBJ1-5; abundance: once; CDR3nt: TGTGCCAGCAGCGTGGGGTATGACCAGCCCCAGCATTTT; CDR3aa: CASSVGYDQPQHF
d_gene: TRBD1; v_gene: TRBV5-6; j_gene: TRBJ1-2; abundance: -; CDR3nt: TGTGCCAGCAGCCTAGCGACAGGGTTCTATGGCTACACCTTC; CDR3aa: CASSLATGFYGYTF
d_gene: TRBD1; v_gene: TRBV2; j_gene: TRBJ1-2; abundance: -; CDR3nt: TGTGCCAGCAGTCCGTGGACAGGGGGGAACGGCTACACCTTC; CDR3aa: CASSPWTGGNGYTF
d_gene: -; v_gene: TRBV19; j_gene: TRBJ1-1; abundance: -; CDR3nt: TGTGCCAGTAGTATGGGCAAGGGCACTGAAGCTTTCTTT; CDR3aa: CASSMGKGTEAFF
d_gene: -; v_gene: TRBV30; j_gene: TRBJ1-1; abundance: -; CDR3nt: TGTGCCTGGACCCGGGGCTTGAACACTGAAGCTTTCTTT; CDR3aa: CAWTRGLNTEAFF
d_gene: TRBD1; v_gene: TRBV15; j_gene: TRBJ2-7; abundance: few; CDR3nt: TGTGCCACCAGCGAGACAGGGAGACTGTACTTC; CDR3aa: CATSETGRLYF
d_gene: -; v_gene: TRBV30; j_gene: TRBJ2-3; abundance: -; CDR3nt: TGTGCCTGGTCGCAGGGGATAACAGATACGCAGTATTTT; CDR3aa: CAWSQGITDTQYF